Following are 10 T cell receptor beta chains from one sample sequenced in a study of T cell repertoires in cytomegalovirus infection. TCRdb ran MiXCR on the reads and lists one entry per CDR3 protein. The table has 500,000 or so distinct CDR3 sequences, 16% seen once; the top ten hold more than 20%. What was sequenced was CD8+ T cells from PBMCs. The source of these receptors is a human donor in good health (CMV status not recorded). Some clones in this sample may be carry-over from other donors' samples.

This clonotype occurred many times. The chain carries TRBV6-5 and TRBJ1-2, with TRBD1 matching 8 bases. Unmatched junction bases numbered 10, after V lost 6 bases and J lost 13 bases. The length of the CDR3 is 12 residues. CDR1 is MNHEY, CDR2 SVGAGI, per germline. The DNA of the CDR3 is TGTGCCAGCAGCTCGCGGGGGGGGACAGGCACCTTC. Translating gives CASSSRGGTGTF.

There are many counts of this clonotype. The rearrangement uses TRBV20-1 and TRBJ2-7; 14 nucleotides line up with TRBD2. The length of the CDR3 is 16 residues. J lost 1 base, V lost 6 bases, and 8 bases had no gene match. CDR1 and CDR2 from the germline V gene are DFQATT and SNEGSKA (reference sequence). The CDR3 protein is CSASTSGGAVSYEQYF. CDR3 bases: TGCAGTGCGTCGACTAGCGGGGGGGCGGTTTCCTACGAGCAGTACTTC.

The chain employs TRBV5-4 and TRBJ2-7; 10 bases fit TRBD2. CDR1 and CDR2 from the germline V gene are SGHNT and YYREEE (reference sequence). J gave up 3 bases and V 4 bases, and 13 bases lay outside the gene matches. The CDR3 covers 17 residues. CDR3 nucleotides: TGTGCCAGCAGCCTCGGTGCTAGCGGGGGCGATTACTACGAGCAGTACTTC. This translates into CASSLGASGGDYYEQYF.

This clonotype has a count of ten or more. The V gene is TRBV12-3 or TRBV12-4, the J gene TRBJ2-7; the match to TRBD2 covers 10 bases. The junction had 9 bases not matched to a gene; V was cut back by 5 bases and J by 2 bases. The CDR3 sequence is 16 residues long. The CDR3 spells CASSLRLAGAAYEQYF. The DNA for the CDR3 is TGTGCCAGCAGTCTCCGGCTAGCGGGGGCCGCCTACGAGCAGTACTTC.

The chain has TRBV2 and TRBJ2-5; the D is unclear. The CDR3 contains 12 residues. Germline CDR1 SNHLY, CDR2 FYNNEI. V was cut by 4 bases and J by 5 bases, with 8 bases left in between. CDR3 DNA sequence: TGTGCCAGCAGTGGTAGATGGGAGACCCAGTACTTC. Its protein product is CASSGRWETQYF.

This clonotype was detected ten times or more. V gene TRBV12-3 or TRBV12-4 combines with J gene TRBJ1-2; TRBD1 might be the D (5 bases). The CDR3 consists of 16 residues. V was pared by 4 bases and J by 3 bases, with 18 bases between. The CDR3 reads CASSWSGTSKDYGYTF. The CDR3 DNA is TGTGCCAGCAGTTGGTCCGGGACCTCGAAGGACTATGGCTACACCTTC.

This clonotype was observed at least ten times. V gene TRBV28 combines with J gene TRBJ1-1, with 8 bases matching TRBD1. This CDR3 region has 15 residues. V lost 2 bases to trimming and J lost 0 bases; unmatched junction nucleotides: 2. CDR1 and CDR2 from the germline V gene are MDHEN and SYDVKM. CDR3 in amino acids: CASSLTTGVNTEAFF. Here the CDR3 DNA reads TGTGCCAGCAGTTTAACGACAGGGGTGAACACTGAAGCTTTCTTT.

Ten or more counts support this clonotype. V usage is TRBV7-3 and J usage is TRBJ2-1, with 7 bases matching TRBD2. Germline trimming cut 4 bases from V and 7 bases from J; bases unmatched to any gene: 13. The CDR3 is 16 amino acids. Germline CDR1 reads SGHTA; CDR2 reads FQGTGA. CDR3 coding DNA: TGTGCCAGCAGCTCCGTTGGGGCGGGAGCTAGTAATGAGCAGTTCTTC. This translates into CASSSVGAGASNEQFF. Full variable domain (rest looked up from reference TRBV7-3 and TRBJ2-1): GAGVSQTPSNKVTEKGKYVELRCDPISGHTALYWYRQSLGQGPEFLIYFQGTGAADDSGLPNDRFFAVRPEGSVSTLKIQRTERGDSAVYLCASSSVGAGASNEQFFGPGTRLTVL.

Regarding this clonotype: Being one base from a much bigger clone, this may be a read error. The chain is built from TRBV11-2 and TRBJ2-1; TRBD1 agrees at 9 bases. The trim removed 1 base at V and 9 bases at J, leaving 7 bases unmatched. The CDR3 contains 15 residues. The germline CDR1 and CDR2 sequences are SGHAT and FQNNGV. CDR3 sequence (DNA): TGTGCCAGCAGCTTAGTTGGGACAGGGAGCGCTGAGCAGTTCTTC. This gives the protein CASSLVGTGSAEQFF.

This chain connects TRBV4-2 to TRBJ2-7, with unresolved D. Trimming took off 0 bases at V and 7 bases at J, with 13 bases between the two ends. CDR1 is LGHNA and CDR2 is YNFKEQ in the germline V gene. There are 14 residues in the CDR3. The CDR3 here is CASSQDQKVVEQYF. The CDR3 DNA follows: TGTGCCAGCAGCCAAGATCAGAAGGTGGTGGAGCAGTACTTC.